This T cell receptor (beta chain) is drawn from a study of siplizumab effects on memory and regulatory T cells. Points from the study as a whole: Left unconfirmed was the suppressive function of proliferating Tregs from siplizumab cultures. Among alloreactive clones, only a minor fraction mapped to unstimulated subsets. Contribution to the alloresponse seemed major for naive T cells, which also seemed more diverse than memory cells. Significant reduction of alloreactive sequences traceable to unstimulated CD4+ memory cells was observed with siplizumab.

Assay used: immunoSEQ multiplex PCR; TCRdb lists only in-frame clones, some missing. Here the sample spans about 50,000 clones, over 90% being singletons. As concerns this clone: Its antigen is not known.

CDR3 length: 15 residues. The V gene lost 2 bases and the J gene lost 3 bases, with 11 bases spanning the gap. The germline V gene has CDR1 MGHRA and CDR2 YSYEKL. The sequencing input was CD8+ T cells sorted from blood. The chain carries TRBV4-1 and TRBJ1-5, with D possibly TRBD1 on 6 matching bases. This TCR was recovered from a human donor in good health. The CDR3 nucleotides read TGCGCCAGCAGCCAAATACAGGGAGTCAATCAGCCCCAGCATTTT. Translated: CASSQIQGVNQPQHF.